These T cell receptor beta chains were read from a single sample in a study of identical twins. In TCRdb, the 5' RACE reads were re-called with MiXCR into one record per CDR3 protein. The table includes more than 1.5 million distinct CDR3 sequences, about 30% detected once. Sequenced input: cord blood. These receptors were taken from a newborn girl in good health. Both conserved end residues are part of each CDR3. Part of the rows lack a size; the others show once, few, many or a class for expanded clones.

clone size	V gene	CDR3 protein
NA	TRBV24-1	CATSDKNRGYTF
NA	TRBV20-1	CSARPWTSGTLSSYNEQYF
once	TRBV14	CASSPLSGGLYNEQYF
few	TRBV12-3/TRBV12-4	CASSPPLAGFYEQYF
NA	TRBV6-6	CASSIRQGAGTDTQYF
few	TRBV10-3	CAIAGDYNEQFF
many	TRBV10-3	CAITMDVASDTQYF
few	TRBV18	CASFRDRGETQYF
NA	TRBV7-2	CASSLGGTLETQYF
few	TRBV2	CASSPETAYNSPLHF
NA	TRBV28	CASSRGWRSWNWETQYF
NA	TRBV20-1	CSAIGDRGFCGYTF
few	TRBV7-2	CASSFSGLNTDTQYF
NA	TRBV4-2	CASSHPQGIGYEQYF
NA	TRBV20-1	CSARGTSRHTDTQYF
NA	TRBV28	CASSPSLQPQHF
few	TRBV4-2	CASSQVRGGSEAFF
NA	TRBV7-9	CASSLGVWTSGGVDEQFF
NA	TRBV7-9	CASSIQGATEAFF
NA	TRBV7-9	CASSLGGYNVQFF
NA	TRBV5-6	CASSADRGTQYF
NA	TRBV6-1	CASSGGQGPLINTEAFF
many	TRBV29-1	CSVEKAGLNYGYTF
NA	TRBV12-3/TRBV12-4	CASSLRVLAGVGNEQFF
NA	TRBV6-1	CASSEAGGFNIQYF
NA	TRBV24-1	CATSDVTGGPYGYTF
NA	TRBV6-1	CASSEAPHTRGTLAKNIQYF
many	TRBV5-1	CASSLDPMNTEAFF
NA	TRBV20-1	CSAKDRPYGYTF
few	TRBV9	CASSVGSNEQFF
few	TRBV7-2	CASSLVASGELFF
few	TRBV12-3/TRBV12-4	CASSSPGLSSYEQYF
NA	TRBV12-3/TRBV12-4	CASSEQGGGQETQYF
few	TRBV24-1	CATGRQGARNYGYTF
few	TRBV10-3	CAISEFRGGETQYF
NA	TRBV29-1	CSVEPRGGEKLFF
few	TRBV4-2	CASSQKLGQGLQETQYF
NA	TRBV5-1	CASSQDRMYTEAFF
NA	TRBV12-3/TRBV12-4	CASRLEQGNYGYTF
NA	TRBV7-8	CASSGWTGGSTEAFF
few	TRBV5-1	CASSLVDRNTEAFF
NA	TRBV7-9	CASSPGPTGTQYF
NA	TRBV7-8	CASSLAVRGDEQYF
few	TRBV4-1	CASSGQSGEQYF
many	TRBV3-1	CASSQVGVEQFF
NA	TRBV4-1	CASSQVGQGKHYSNQPQHF
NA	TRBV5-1	CASRRDRGAYGYTF
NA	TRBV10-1	CACSETGKKETQYF
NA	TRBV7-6	CASSPRLLETQYF
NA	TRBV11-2	CASSRNRVGRTNTEAFF
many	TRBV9	CASSVGTRETQYF